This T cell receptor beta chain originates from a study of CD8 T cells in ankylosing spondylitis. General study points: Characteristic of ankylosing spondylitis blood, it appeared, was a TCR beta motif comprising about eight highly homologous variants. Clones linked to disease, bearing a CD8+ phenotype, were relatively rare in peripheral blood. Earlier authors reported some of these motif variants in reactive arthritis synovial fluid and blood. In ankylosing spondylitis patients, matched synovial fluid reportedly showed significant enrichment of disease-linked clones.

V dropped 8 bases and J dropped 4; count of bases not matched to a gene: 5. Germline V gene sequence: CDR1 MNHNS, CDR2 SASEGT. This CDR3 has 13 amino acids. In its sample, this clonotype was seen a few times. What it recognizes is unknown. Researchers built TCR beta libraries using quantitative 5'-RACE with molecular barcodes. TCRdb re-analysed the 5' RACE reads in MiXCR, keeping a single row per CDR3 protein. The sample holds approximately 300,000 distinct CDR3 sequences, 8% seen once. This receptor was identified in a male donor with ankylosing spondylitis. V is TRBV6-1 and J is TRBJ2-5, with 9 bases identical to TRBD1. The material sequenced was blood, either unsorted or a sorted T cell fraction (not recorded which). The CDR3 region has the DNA TGTGCCAGCCTTAGACAGGGGGGAGAGACCCAGTACTTC. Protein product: CASLRQGGETQYF.